This T cell receptor (beta chain) was observed in a study of cytomegalovirus exposure and HLA in healthy donors. With regard to this clone: The antigen is undetermined.

This table comes from immunoSEQ multiplex PCR, and its TCRdb copy is limited to in-frame clones, with some not included. The data contain about 120,000 clones, 88% of them singletons. Broader study findings: In vitro, three CMV-associated chains proved specific for CMV antigens. A subsequent analysis found that TCR clusters from the first cohort also tended to co-occur in the 90 to 150 validation repertoires, with 90% to 95% of cluster scores above 0. Accounts indicate the classifier identified cytomegalovirus status with strong specificity and sensitivity.

V was trimmed by 11 bases and J by 0 bases, leaving 10 bases between them. The germline CDR1 and CDR2 sequences are ENHRY and SYGVKD. The CDR3 is made up of 12 amino acids. The chain recombines TRBV10-3 with TRBJ1-1; D call uncertain. The TCR originated in a young man in good health and CMV-seronegative. Material: PBMCs. In nucleotides, the CDR3 is TGTGCCCATAGAGAATTGAACACTGAAGCTTTCTTT. Its translation: CAHRELNTEAFF.